This TCR beta chain was captured by sequencing in a study of cytomegalovirus exposure and HLA in healthy donors. Study outcomes and limitations: Later analysis demonstrated an association between a missense DCLRE1C variant and TCR beta V- and J-gene trimming.

Trimming took off 5 bases at V and 4 bases at J, with 8 bases between the two ends. There are 11 residues in the CDR3. Germline V gives CDR1 GTSNPN, CDR2 SVGIG (reference sequence). Use of 60 Vbeta and 13 Jbeta primers characterized the PCR. The protocol was immunoSEQ multiplex PCR, while the TCRdb copy is restricted to in-frame clones and leaves out a portion. The table records about 160,000 clones, roughly 80% of them present only once. Each donor's status was that of a healthy bone marrow donor. About this clone itself: Its antigen is still unknown.

This chain uses TRBV30 with TRBJ1-1, with TRBD1 as a possible D gene (5 bases). The sequence derives from a man younger than 40 in good health and CMV-seronegative. The specimen was PBMCs. The CDR3 sequence is CAWDRLTEAFF. The CDR3 coding sequence is TGTGCCTGGGACAGACTCACTGAAGCTTTCTTT.